These T cell receptor beta chains were read from a single sample in a study of T cell responses to AZD1222 COVID-19 vaccine. The repertoire was sequenced with immunoSEQ multiplex PCR; TCRdb's copy has only in-frame clones and lacks some. This sample has some 200,000 clones, with approximately 93% found just once. Source: peripheral blood, taken 28 days after the second AZD1222 dose. The receptors stem from an adult who received the AZD1222 COVID-19 vaccine. Each CDR3 is given with its conserved first and last residue. Fields, in order: J gene, D gene, V gene, clone size, CDR3 DNA, CDR3 protein. D genes are given only for firm matches. Some rows mark clone size as missing; the rest say once, few, many or name a class of expanded clone.

TRBJ1-4	-	TRBV25-1	-	TGTGCCAGCAGTGAATATAAAGGGATGGGCGAAAAACTGTTTTTT	CASSEYKGMGEKLFF
TRBJ1-5	-	TRBV5-6	-	TGTGCCAGCAGCTTGGGACCACTCAGCAATCAGCCCCAGCATTTT	CASSLGPLSNQPQHF
TRBJ1-1	-	TRBV5-1	-	TGCGCCAGCAGCCCTGGGGGGAGACAGGCCGAGGGAGCTTTCTTT	CASSPGGRQAEGAFF
TRBJ2-3	TRBD2	TRBV3-1/TRBV3-2	once	TGTGCCAGCAGCCCGACGAAGACTAGCGGGGGGGCTTTAGATACGCAGTATTTT	CASSPTKTSGGALDTQYF
TRBJ2-5	TRBD2	TRBV9	-	TGTGCCAGCAGCGTAGATCCTAGCGGGGGGACCCAGTACTTC	CASSVDPSGGTQYF
TRBJ1-5	-	TRBV4-1	-	TGCGCCAGCAGCCAAGTGGGAAGCAATCAGCCCCAGCATTTT	CASSQVGSNQPQHF
TRBJ2-4	-	TRBV29-1	-	TGCAGCATCCTCCGGGACCCCGGCAGAAACATTCAGTACTTC	CSILRDPGRNIQYF
TRBJ2-7	-	TRBV5-4	-	TGTGCCAGCGGGTCCGGTGGCTCTTACTACGAGCAGTACTTC	CASGSGGSYYEQYF
TRBJ1-1	-	TRBV6-1	-	TGTGCCAGCAGTGATCCAGGGGTGTACACTGAAGCTTTCTTT	CASSDPGVYTEAFF
TRBJ1-1	-	TRBV6-5	once	TGTGCCAGCAGACCAATTAGTGGGGGAGGTGAAGCTTTCTTT	CASRPISGGGEAFF
TRBJ1-2	-	TRBV27	-	TGTGCCAGCAGTCCCGGGCCGAATGGCTACACCTTC	CASSPGPNGYTF
TRBJ1-5	-	TRBV30	few	TGTGCCTGGAGCAAAGAGGGTTGGGATCAGCCCCAGCATTTT	CAWSKEGWDQPQHF
TRBJ2-1	-	TRBV7-3	once	TGTGCCAGCAGTTCCCTGTTGGGCCTCCCCTACAATGAGCAGTTCTTC	CASSSLLGLPYNEQFF
TRBJ1-1	-	TRBV29-1	-	TGCAGCGTTGCCGCTAACACTGAAGCTTTCTTT	CSVAANTEAFF
TRBJ1-3	-	TRBV5-1	-	TGCGCCAGCAGCTTGTCCTCTTTAGGCAACACCATATATTTT	CASSLSSLGNTIYF
TRBJ1-1	-	TRBV5-1	-	TGCGCCAGCAGCTTTGACAGGAACACTGAAGCTTTCTTT	CASSFDRNTEAFF
TRBJ2-7	TRBD1	TRBV5-1	-	TGCGCCAGCAGCCAGTTAGGGGACAGGGGGCACGAGCAGTACTTC	CASSQLGDRGHEQYF
TRBJ2-4	-	TRBV5-4	-	TGTGCCAGCAGCGACGGGAACAAAAACATTCAGTACTTC	CASSDGNKNIQYF
TRBJ2-7	TRBD1	TRBV18	-	TGTGCCAGCTCACTTAGTACCACAGGGGGCCGCCACGAGCAGTACTTC	CASSLSTTGGRHEQYF
TRBJ1-1	TRBD1	TRBV13	-	TGTGCCAGCAGGGGACAGGACGCGAACACTGAAGCTTTCTTT	CASRGQDANTEAFF
TRBJ2-1	-	TRBV11-2	-	TGTGCCAGCAGCTTAGGGGACTCACAGCAGTTCTTC	CASSLGDSQQFF
TRBJ2-6	-	TRBV4-1	once	TGCGCCAGCAGCCAAGATAGGGGGGTGACTAGGAAGGCTGGGGCCAACGTCCTGACTTTC	CASSQDRGVTRKAGANVLTF
TRBJ2-2	TRBD1	TRBV9	-	TGTGCCAGCAGTGTACAGGGGATGAACACCGGGGAGCTGTTTTTT	CASSVQGMNTGELFF
TRBJ1-1	-	TRBV23-1	-	TGCGCCAGCACTCCCATTGATAGGACAGCCACTGAAGCTTTCTTT	CASTPIDRTATEAFF